This TCR beta chain was identified in a study of blood T cell repertoires in COVID-19. On the study more broadly: From the United States, Italy and Spain came samples of acute and convalescent COVID-19. PBMCs, B-cell-depleted T cells, or T cells were the source of the cDNA or gDNA that made up the material.

In germline, CDR1 is SNHLY, CDR2 FYNNEI. The CDR3 extends over 13 amino acids. Trimming removed 6 bases from V and 6 bases from J; junction bases left unmatched: 6. Methods used by the authors: The assay estimated nucleated cells by amplifying reference gene primers. Libraries were prepared by immunoSEQ multiplex PCR; TCRdb keeps only in-frame clonotypes and omits some of them. Clone size and the V and J calls come from that table; the DNA yielded D and trimming. The data show 50,000 to 85,000 clones, 82% seen once. The chain employs TRBV2 and TRBJ1-1; 8 nucleotides line up with TRBD1. The sequencing input was peripheral blood. The receptor was derived from a man aged 60 to 75 with acute or convalescent COVID-19. CDR3 loop: CASSAGGTAEAFF. In DNA, the CDR3 is TGTGCCAGCAGCGCAGGGGGCACGGCTGAAGCTTTCTTT.